The rows below give T cell receptor beta chains drawn from one sample of a study of T cells in Graves' hyperthyroidism and ophthalmopathy. TCRdb recomputed calls from the multiplex PCR reads with MiXCR, one row per CDR3 protein. Among 250,000 to 350,000 distinct CDR3 sequences, 22% were seen once, and the ten largest hold roughly 60%. Material: blood. These receptors were taken from a man under 40 with Graves' ophthalmopathy. Both conserved end residues are part of each CDR3. The order of the fields is J gene, clone size, D gene, V gene, CDR3 DNA, CDR3 protein. The D gene is left open where the match is weak. Clone size, where shown, is once, few, many, or a class for clones that have expanded.

TRBJ2-3	.	.	TRBV7-9	TGTGCCAGCAGCTTAGGTGGCCCAGATACGCAGTATTTT	CASSLGGPDTQYF
TRBJ2-7	once	.	TRBV7-6	.	CASSFYICSAGGLADEQYF
TRBJ2-2	.	.	TRBV27	TGTGCCAGCAGTTTAGACAGTAACACCGGGGAGCTGTTTTTT	CASSLDSNTGELFF
TRBJ1-1	.	.	TRBV7-6	TGTGCCAGCAGCTTAGCGAAGAACATGAACACTGAAGCTTTCTTT	CASSLAKNMNTEAFF
TRBJ1-2	few	TRBD1	TRBV7-9	TGTGCCAGCAGCCTTCAGGGGGGCCTCGTTGGCTACACCTTC	CASSLQGGLVGYTF
TRBJ2-4	few	TRBD1	TRBV18	TGTGCCAGCTCACCCCAGAATAGACAGGGAATGGACATTCAGTACTTC	CASSPQNRQGMDIQYF
TRBJ2-7	.	.	TRBV20-1	TGCAGTGCTCGGGACACCTCGACCTACGAGCAGTACTTC	CSARDTSTYEQYF
TRBJ2-7	once	.	TRBV6-1	TGTGCCAGCTCCACTCTAGGGGGGCTCGAGCAGTACTTC	CASSTLGGLEQYF
TRBJ2-7	few	TRBD2	TRBV19	TGTGCCAGTAGCCGGGGCCTAGCGGCGTCCTACGAGCAGTACTTC	CASSRGLAASYEQYF
TRBJ1-5	many	TRBD1	TRBV7-8	TGTGCCAGCAGCTTGACGACAGGGTATCAGCCCCAGCATTTT	CASSLTTGYQPQHF